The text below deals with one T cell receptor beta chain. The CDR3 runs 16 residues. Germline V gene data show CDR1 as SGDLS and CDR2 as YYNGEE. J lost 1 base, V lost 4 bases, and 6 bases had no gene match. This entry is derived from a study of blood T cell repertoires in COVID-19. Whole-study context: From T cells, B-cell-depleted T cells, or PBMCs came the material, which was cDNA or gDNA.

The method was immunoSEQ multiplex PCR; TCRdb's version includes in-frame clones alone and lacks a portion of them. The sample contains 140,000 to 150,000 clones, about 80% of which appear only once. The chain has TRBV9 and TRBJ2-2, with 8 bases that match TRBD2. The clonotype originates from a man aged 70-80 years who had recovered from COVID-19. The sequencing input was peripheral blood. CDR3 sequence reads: CASSPSAGGNTGELFF. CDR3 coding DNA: TGTGCCAGCAGCCCCTCGGCGGGAGGGAACACCGGGGAGCTGTTTTTT. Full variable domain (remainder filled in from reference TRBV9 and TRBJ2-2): DSGVTQTPKHLITATGQRVTLRCSPRSGDLSVYWYQQSLDQGLQFLIQYYNGEERAKGNILERFSAQQFPDLHSELNLSSLELGDSALYFCASSPSAGGNTGELFFGEGSRLTVL.